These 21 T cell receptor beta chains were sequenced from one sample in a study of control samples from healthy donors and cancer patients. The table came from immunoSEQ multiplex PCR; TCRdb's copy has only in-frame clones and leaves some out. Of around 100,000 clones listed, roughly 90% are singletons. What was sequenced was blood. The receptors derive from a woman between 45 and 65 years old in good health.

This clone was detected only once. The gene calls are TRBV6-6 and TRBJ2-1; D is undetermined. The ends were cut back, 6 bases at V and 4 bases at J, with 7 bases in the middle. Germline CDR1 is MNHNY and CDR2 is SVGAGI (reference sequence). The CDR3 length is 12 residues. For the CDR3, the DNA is TGTGCCAGCAGAGCACAGTACAATGAGCAGTTCTTC. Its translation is CASRAQYNEQFF.

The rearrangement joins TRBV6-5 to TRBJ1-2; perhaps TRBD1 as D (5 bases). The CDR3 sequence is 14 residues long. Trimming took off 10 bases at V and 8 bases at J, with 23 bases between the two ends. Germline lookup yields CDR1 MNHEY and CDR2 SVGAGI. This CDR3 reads CATSRKASGEGYTF. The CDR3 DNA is TGTGCCACGAGTAGGAAGGCCTCGGGGGAGGGCTACACCTTC.

CDR3 nucleotides: TGCGCCAGCAGCGCACTTGCAACTAATGAAAAACTGTTTTTT. The encoded protein is CASSALATNEKLFF. V gene TRBV5-1 combines with J gene TRBJ1-4; D remains unclear. Trimming removed 4 bases at V and 0 bases at J, with 7 bases between. There are 14 residues in the CDR3. The germline CDR1 and CDR2 sequences are SGHRS and YFSETQ.

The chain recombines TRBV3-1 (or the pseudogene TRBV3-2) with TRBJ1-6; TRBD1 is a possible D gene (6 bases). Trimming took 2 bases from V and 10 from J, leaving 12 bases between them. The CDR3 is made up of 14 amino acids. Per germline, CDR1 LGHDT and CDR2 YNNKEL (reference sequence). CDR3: CASSQFKGDSPLHF. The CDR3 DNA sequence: TGTGCCAGCAGCCAATTTAAGGGGGACTCACCCCTCCACTTT.

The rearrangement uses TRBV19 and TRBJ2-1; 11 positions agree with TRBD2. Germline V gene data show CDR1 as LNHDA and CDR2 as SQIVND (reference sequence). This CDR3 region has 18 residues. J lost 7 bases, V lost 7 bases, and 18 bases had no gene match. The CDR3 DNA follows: TGTGCCAGTACCCCAAGGCCCGGGACTAGCGGCCTTGGAAATGAGCAGTTCTTC. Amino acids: CASTPRPGTSGLGNEQFF.

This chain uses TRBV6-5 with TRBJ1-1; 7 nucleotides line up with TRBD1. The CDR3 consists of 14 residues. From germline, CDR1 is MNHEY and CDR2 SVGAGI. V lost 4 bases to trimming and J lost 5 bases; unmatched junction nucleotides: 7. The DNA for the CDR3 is TGTGCCAGCAGTTCCGACAGGGCTCGAACTGAAGCTTTCTTT. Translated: CASSSDRARTEAFF.

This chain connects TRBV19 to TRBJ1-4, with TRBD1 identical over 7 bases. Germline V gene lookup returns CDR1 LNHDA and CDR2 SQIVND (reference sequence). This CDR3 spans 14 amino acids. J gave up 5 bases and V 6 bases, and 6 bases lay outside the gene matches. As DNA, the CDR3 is TGTGCCAGTAGAAAGACAGGGTTAAATGAAAAACTGTTTTTT. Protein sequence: CASRKTGLNEKLFF.

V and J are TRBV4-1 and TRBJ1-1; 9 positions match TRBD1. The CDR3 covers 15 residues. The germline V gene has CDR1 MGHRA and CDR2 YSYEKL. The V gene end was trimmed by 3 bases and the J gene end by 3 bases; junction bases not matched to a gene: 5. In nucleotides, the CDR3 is TGCGCCAGCAGCCATACAGGGGGCAGAGACACTGAAGCTTTCTTT. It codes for CASSHTGGRDTEAFF.

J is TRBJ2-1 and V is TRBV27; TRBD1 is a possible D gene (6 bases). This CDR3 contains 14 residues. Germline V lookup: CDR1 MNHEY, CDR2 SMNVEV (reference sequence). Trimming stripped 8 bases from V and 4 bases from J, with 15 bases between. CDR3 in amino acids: CASAQGLLYNEQFF. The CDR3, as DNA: TGTGCCAGCGCCCAGGGGCTGCTTTACAATGAGCAGTTCTTC.

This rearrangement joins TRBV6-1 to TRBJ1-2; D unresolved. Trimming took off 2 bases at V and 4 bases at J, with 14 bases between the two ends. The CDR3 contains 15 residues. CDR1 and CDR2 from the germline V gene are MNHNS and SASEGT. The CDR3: CASSETETGFYGYTF. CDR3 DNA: TGTGCCAGCAGTGAAACCGAAACGGGATTCTATGGCTACACCTTC.

This CDR3 is CASSYGVAGGNEQFF. The CDR3 region has the DNA TGTGCCAGCAGTTACGGGGTAGCGGGGGGAAATGAGCAGTTCTTC. The rearrangement uses TRBV6-5 and TRBJ2-1, with 10 bases lining up with TRBD2. From germline, CDR1 is MNHEY and CDR2 SVGAGI. The V and J ends lost 2 bases and 7 bases, in that order; junction bases with no gene match: 5. The CDR3 consists of 15 residues.

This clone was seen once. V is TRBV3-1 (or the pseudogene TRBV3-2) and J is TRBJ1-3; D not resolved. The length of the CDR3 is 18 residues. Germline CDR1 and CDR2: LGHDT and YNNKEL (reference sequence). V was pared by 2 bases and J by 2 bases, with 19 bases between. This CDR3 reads CASSQLRPLGRTGNTIYF. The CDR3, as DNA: TGTGCCAGCAGCCAACTCCGGCCCCTAGGTCGGACTGGAAACACCATATATTTT.

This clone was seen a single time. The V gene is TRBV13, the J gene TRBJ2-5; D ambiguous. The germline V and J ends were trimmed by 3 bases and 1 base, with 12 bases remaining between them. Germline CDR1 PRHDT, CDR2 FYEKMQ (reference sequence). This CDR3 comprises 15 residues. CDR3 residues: CASSLYKDLQETQYF. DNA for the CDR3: TGTGCCAGCAGCTTGTACAAGGACCTCCAAGAGACCCAGTACTTC. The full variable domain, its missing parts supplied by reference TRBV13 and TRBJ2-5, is AAGVIQSPRHLIKEKRETATLKCYPIPRHDTVYWYQQGPGQDPQFLISFYEKMQSDKGSIPDRFSAQQFSDYHSELNMSSLELGDSALYFCASSLYKDLQETQYFGPGTRLLVL.

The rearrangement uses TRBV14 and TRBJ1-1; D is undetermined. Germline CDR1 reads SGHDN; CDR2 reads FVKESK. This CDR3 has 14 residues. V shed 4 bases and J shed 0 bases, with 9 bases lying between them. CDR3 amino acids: CASSLPGMNTEAFF. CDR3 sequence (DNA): TGTGCCAGCAGCCTTCCTGGTATGAACACTGAAGCTTTCTTT. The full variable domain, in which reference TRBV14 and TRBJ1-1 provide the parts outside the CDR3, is EAGVTQFPSHSVIEKGQTVTLRCDPISGHDNLYWYRRVMGKEIKFLLHFVKESKQDESGMPNNRFLAERTGGTYSTLKVQPAELEDSGVYFCASSLPGMNTEAFFGQGTRLTVV.

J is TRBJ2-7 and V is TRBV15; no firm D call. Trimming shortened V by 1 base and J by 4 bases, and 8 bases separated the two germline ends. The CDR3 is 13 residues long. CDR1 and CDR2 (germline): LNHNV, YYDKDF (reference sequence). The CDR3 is CATSRGPTYEQYV. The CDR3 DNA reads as TGTGCCACCAGCAGAGGCCCTACTTACGAGCAGTACGTC.

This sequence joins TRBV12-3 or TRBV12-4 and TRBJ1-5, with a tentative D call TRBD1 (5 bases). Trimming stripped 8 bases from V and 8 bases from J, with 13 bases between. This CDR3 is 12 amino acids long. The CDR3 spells CASGGILEPQHF. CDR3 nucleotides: TGTGCCAGCGGGGGGATTTTGGAGCCCCAGCATTTT.

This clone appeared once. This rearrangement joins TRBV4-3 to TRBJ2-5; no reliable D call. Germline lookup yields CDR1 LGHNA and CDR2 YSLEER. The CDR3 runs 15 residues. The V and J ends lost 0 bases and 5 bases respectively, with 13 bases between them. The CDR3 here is CASSQDPQYRETQYF. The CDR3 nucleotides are TGCGCCAGCAGCCAAGATCCCCAGTACCGGGAGACCCAGTACTTC.

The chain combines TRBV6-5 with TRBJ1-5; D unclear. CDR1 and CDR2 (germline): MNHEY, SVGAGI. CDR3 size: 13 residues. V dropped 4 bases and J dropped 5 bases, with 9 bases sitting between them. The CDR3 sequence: CASSSRGYQPQHF. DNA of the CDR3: TGTGCCAGCAGTTCCCGAGGGTATCAGCCCCAGCATTTT.

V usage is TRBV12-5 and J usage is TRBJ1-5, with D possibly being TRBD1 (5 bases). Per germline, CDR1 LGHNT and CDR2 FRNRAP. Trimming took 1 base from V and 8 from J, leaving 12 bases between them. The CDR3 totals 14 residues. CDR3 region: CASGLAGSAEPQHF. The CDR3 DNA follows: TGTGCTAGTGGTTTGGCAGGGTCGGCAGAGCCCCAGCATTTT.

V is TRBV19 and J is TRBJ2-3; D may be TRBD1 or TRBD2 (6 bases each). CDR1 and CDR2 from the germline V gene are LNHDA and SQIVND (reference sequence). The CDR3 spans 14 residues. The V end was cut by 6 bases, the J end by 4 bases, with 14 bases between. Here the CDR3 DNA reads TGTGCCAGTAGCTGGGGGGCCGGTTCAGATACGCAGTATTTT. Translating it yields CASSWGAGSDTQYF.

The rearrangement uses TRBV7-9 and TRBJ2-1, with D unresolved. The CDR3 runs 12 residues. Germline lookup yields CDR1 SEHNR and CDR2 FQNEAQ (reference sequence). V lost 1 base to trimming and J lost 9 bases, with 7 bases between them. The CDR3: CASSLDYGEQFF. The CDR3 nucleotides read TGTGCCAGCAGCTTAGACTACGGTGAGCAGTTCTTC.